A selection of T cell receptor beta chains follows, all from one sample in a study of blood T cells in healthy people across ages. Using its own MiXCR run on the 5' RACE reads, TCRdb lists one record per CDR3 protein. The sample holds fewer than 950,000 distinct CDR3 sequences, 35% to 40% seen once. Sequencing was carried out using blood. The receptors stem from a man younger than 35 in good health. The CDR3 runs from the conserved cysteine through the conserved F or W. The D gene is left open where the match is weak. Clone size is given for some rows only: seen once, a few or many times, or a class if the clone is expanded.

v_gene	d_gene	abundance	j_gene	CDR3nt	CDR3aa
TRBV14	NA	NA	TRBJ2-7	TGTGCCAGCAGCCAAGAACCCAGGGATGAGCAGTACTTC	CASSQEPRDEQYF
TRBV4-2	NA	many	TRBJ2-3	TGTGCCAGCAGCCAAGCCGTAGGACAGCGCACAGATACGCAGTATTTT	CASSQAVGQRTDTQYF
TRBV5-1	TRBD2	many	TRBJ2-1	TGCGCCAGCAGCAAGACTAGCGATTCCTACAATGAGCAGTTCTTC	CASSKTSDSYNEQFF
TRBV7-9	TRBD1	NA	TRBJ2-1	TGTGCCAGCAGCTTATTTGACAGGGGTGAGGAGGCCCAGTTCTTC	CASSLFDRGEEAQFF
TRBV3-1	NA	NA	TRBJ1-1	TGTACCAGCAGCCAAGGTGCAGTATGGGGCACTGAAGCTTTCTTT	CTSSQGAVWGTEAFF
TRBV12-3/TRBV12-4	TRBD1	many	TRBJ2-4	TGTGCCAGCAGTCCGGGACAGGGGGCGATGAACATTCAGTACTTC	CASSPGQGAMNIQYF
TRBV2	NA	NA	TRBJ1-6	TGTGCCAGCAGTGCCAGGGATAATTCACCCCTCCACTTT	CASSARDNSPLHF
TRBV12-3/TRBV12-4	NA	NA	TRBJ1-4	TGTGCCAGCAGGGTTCAAGGGGGGGATGAAAAACTGTTTTTT	CASRVQGGDEKLFF
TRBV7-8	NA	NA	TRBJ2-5	TGTGCCAGCAGCGCGGAGTCCAACTCGGAGACCCAGTACTTC	CASSAESNSETQYF
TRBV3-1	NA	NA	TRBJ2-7	TGTGCCAGCAGCCAAGATGGGTCCTACGAGCAGTACTTC	CASSQDGSYEQYF
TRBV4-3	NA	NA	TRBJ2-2	TGCGCCAGCAGCCAAGTAACGGGGGCCGGGAACACCGGGGAGCTGTTTTTT	CASSQVTGAGNTGELFF
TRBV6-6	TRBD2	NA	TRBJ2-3	TGTGCCAGCAGGATATCTAGCGGGGGGACAGATACGCAGTATTTT	CASRISSGGTDTQYF
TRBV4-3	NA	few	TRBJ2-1	TGCGCCAGCAGCCAAGATTGGACTGCTACCTACAATGAGCAGTTCTTC	CASSQDWTATYNEQFF
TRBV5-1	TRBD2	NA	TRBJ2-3	TGCGCCAGCAGAGCGGGAAGAGGCACAGATACGCAGTATTTT	CASRAGRGTDTQYF
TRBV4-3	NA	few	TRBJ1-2	TGCGCCAGCAGCCAAGCCCGAGGGGTAGACTATGGCTACACCTTC	CASSQARGVDYGYTF
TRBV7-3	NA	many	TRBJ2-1	TGTGCCAGCAGCTCCCTCGTGGAGAGGGGCCATGAGCAGTTCTTC	CASSSLVERGHEQFF
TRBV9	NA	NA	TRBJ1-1	TGTGCCAGCAGCGGAGGAGCAGGGGCGAACACTGAAGCTTTCTTT	CASSGGAGANTEAFF
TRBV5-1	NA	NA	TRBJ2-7	TGCGCCAGCAGCTTGGATTGGGCGGCACGCAATGAGCAGTACTTC	CASSLDWAARNEQYF
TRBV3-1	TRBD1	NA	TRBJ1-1	TGTGCCAGCAGCCTTTCAGGGGGCCGGGGTTTGGACACTGAAGCTTTCTTT	CASSLSGGRGLDTEAFF
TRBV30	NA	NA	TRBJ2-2	TGTGCCTCAGTCGGGGCCCCCGGGGAGCTGTTTTTT	CASVGAPGELFF
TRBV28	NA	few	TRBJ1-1	TGTGCCAGCAGTTCTACTGACTGGAACACTGAAGCTTTCTTT	CASSSTDWNTEAFF
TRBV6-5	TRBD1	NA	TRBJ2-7	TGTGCCAGCAGCCGCCAAAGACAGGGCCCCTACGAGCAGTACTTC	CASSRQRQGPYEQYF